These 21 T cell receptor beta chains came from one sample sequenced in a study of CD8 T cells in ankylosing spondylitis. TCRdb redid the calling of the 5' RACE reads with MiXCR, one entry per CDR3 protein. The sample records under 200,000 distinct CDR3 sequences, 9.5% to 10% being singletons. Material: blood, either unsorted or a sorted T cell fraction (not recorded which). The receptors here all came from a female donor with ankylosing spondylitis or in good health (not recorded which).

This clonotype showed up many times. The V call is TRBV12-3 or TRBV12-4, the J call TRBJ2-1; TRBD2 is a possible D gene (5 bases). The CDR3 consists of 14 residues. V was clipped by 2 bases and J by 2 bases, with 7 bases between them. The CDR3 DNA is TGTGCCAGCAGTTTAACCGGGACCTACAATGAGCAGTTCTTC. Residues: CASSLTGTYNEQFF.

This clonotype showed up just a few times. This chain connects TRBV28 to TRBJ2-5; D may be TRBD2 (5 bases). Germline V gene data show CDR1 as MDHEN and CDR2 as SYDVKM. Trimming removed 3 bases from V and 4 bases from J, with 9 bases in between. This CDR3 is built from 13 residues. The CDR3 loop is CASSFSERETQYF. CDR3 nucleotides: TGTGCCAGCAGTTTTAGCGAGAGAGAGACCCAGTACTTC.

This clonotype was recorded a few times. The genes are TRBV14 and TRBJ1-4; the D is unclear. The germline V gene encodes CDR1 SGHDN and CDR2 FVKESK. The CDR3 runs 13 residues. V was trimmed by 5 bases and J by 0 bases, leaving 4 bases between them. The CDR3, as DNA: TGTGCCAGCAGCTGGGCAACTAATGAAAAACTGTTTTTT. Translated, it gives CASSWATNEKLFF.

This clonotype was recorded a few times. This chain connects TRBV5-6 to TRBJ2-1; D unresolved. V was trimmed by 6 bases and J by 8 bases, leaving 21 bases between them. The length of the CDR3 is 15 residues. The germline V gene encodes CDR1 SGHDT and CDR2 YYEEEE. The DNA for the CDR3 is TGTGCCAGCACACCGTTCGGGCGTCTAAGAGATGAGCAGTTCTTC. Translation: CASTPFGRLRDEQFF.

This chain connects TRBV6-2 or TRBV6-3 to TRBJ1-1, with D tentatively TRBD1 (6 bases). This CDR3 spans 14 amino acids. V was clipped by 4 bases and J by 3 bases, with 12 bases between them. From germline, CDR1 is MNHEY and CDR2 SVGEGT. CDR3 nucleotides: TGTGCCAGCAGTTCCAGGGGTCCGTACACTGAAGCTTTCTTT. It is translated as CASSSRGPYTEAFF.

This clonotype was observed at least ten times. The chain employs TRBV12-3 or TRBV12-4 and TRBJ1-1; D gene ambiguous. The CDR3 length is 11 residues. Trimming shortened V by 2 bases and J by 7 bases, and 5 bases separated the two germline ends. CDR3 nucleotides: TGTGCCAGCAGTTTAAGGCTTGAAGCTTTCTTT. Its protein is CASSLRLEAFF.

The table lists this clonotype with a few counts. The CDR3 DNA sequence: TGTGCCACCAGCGCTCGGGACAGAACAGATACGCAGTATTTT. Encoded protein: CATSARDRTDTQYF. The chain employs TRBV15 and TRBJ2-3, with 7 bases fitting TRBD1. Germline V CDR1 and CDR2: LNHNV, YYDKDF (reference sequence). Germline trimming cut 5 bases from V and 3 bases from J; bases unmatched to any gene: 5. The CDR3 is made up of 14 amino acids.

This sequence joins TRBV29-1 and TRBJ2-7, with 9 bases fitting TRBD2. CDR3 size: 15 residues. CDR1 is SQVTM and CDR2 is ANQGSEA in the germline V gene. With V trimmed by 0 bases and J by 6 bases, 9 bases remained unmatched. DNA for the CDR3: TGCAGCGTTGAAGATCGGGCGGGAGGGCCTCTCGAGCAGTACTTC. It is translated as CSVEDRAGGPLEQYF.

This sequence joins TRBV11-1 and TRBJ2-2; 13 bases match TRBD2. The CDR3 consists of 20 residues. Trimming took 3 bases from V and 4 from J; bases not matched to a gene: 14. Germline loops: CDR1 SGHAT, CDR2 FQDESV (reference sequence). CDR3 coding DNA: TGTGCCAGCAGCTTGGTCCTACGGACTAGCGGGAGAGGTAGCACCGGGGAGCTGTTTTTT. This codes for CASSLVLRTSGRGSTGELFF.

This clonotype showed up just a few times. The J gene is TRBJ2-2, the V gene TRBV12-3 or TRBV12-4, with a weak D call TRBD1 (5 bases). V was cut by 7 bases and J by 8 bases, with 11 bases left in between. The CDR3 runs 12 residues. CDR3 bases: TGTGCCAGCACCCACTCAGGGGGGGAGCTGTTTTTT. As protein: CASTHSGGELFF.

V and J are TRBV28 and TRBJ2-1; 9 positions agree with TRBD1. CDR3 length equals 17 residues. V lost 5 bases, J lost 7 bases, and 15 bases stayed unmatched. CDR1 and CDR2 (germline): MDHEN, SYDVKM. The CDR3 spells CASSHLPSGTGTNEQFF. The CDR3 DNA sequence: TGTGCCAGCAGTCACCTACCCTCGGGGACAGGGACGAATGAGCAGTTCTTC. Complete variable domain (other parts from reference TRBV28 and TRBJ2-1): DVKVTQSSRYLVKRTGEKVFLECVQDMDHENMFWYRQDPGLGLRLIYFSYDVKMKEKGDIPEGYSVSREKKERFSLILESASTNQTSMYLCASSHLPSGTGTNEQFFGPGTRLTVL.

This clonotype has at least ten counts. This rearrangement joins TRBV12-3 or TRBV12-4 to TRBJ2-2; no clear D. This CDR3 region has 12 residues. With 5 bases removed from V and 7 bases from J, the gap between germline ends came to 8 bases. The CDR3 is CASSPDGGELFF. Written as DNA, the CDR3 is TGTGCCAGCAGTCCGGACGGCGGGGAGCTGTTTTTT.

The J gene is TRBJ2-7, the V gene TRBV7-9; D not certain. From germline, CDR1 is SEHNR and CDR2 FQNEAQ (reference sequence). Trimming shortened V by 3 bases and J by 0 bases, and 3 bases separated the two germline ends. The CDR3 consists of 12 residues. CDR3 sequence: CASSFASYEQYF. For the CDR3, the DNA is TGTGCCAGCAGCTTCGCCTCCTACGAGCAGTACTTC.

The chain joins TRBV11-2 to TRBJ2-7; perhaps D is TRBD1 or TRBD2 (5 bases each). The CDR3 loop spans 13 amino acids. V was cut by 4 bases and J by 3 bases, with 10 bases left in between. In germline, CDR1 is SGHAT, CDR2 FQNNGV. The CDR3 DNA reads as TGTGCCAGCAGCTGGGGACGGGACTACGAGCAGTACTTC. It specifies CASSWGRDYEQYF. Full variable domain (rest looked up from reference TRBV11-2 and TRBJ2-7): EAGVAQSPRYKIIEKRQSVAFWCNPISGHATLYWYQQILGQGPKLLIQFQNNGVVDDSQLPKDRFSAERLKGVDSTLKIQPAKLEDSAVYLCASSWGRDYEQYFGPGTRLTVT.

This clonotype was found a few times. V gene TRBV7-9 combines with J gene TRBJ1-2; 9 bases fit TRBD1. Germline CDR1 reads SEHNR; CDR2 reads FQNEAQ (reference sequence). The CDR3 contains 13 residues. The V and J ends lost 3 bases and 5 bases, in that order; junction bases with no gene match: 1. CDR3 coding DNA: TGTGCCAGCAGCTTCGGGACAGGGTATGGCTACACCTTC. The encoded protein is CASSFGTGYGYTF.

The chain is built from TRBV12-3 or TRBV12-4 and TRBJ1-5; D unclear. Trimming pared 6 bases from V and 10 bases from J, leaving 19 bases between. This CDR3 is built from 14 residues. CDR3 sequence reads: CASSPGTSVSPQHF. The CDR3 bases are TGTGCCAGCAGCCCCGGAACCAGCGTGAGCCCCCAGCATTTT.

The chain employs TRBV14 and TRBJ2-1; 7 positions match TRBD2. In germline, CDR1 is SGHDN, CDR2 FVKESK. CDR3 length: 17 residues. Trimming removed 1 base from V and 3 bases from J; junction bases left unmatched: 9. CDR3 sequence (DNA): TGTGCCAGCAGCCAAGGGGAACGGCGGGAGTTCTACAATGAGCAGTTCTTC. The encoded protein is CASSQGERREFYNEQFF.

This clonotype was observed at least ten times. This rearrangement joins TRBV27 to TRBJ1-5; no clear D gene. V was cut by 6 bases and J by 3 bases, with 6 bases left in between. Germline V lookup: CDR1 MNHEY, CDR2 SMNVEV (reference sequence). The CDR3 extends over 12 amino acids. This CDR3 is CASSQLNQPQHF. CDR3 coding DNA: TGTGCCAGCAGCCAGCTCAATCAGCCCCAGCATTTT.

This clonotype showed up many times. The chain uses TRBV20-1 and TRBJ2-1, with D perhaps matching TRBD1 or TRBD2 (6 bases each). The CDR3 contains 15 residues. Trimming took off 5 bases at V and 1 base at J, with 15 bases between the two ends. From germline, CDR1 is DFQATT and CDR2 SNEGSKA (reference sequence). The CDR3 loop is CSAGGLTDSYNEQFF. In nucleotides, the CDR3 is TGCAGTGCTGGGGGGCTTACGGATTCCTACAATGAGCAGTTCTTC.

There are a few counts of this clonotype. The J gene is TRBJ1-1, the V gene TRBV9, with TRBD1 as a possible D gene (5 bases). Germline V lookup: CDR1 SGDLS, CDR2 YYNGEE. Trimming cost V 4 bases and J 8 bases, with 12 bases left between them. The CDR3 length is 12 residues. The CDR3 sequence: CASSMGRGEAFF. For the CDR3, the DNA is TGTGCCAGCAGCATGGGACGGGGGGAAGCTTTCTTT.

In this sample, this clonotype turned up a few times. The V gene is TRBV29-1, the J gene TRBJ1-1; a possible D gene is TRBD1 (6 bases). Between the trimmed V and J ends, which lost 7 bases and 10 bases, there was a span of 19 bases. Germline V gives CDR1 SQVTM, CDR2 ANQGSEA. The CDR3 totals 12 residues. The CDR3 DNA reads TGCAGCGACTCCCAAGGGGGGACGGGAGCTTTCTTT. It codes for CSDSQGGTGAFF.